A single sample gave rise to the 26 T cell receptor beta chains below, sequenced in a study of blood T cell repertoires in COVID-19. The assay was immunoSEQ multiplex PCR, and TCRdb's table has in-frame clones only and misses some. This table holds about 140,000 clones, 80% to 90% found once. Material for sequencing was peripheral blood. The source is a human donor with acute or convalescent COVID-19. The donor label of this sample is uncertain.

The J gene is TRBJ1-6, the V gene TRBV3-1 (or the pseudogene TRBV3-2); perhaps TRBD1 as D (5 bases). The V gene lost 4 bases and the J gene lost 10 bases, with 17 bases spanning the gap. Germline values: CDR1 LGHDT, CDR2 YNNKEL (reference sequence). The CDR3 covers 15 residues. CDR3 region: CASSPTGRGDSPLHF. The DNA for the CDR3 is TGTGCCAGCAGCCCTACCGGGCGCGGGGACTCACCCCTCCACTTT.

This clone showed up just a few times. The rearrangement uses TRBV19 and TRBJ2-3; D is possibly TRBD1 (5 bases). The CDR3 length is 13 residues. V lost 5 bases, J lost 5 bases, and 11 bases lay in between. Per germline, CDR1 LNHDA and CDR2 SQIVND (reference sequence). This chain's CDR3 is CASSPWTKDTQYF. The CDR3 DNA reads TGTGCCAGTAGTCCATGGACAAAAGATACGCAGTATTTT.

This clone appeared a single time. The rearrangement links TRBV2 to TRBJ2-5; 14 bases agree with TRBD2. The germline gives CDR1 SNHLY, CDR2 FYNNEI. J was trimmed by 4 bases and V by 6 bases; bases with no gene match: 7. This CDR3 has 16 amino acids. The CDR3 DNA sequence: TGTGCCAGCAGAACGACTAGCGGGGGGGCACGAGAGACCCAGTACTTC. Its protein product is CASRTTSGGARETQYF.

The V gene is TRBV7-2, the J gene TRBJ1-2; D possibly corresponds to TRBD1 (6 bases). The CDR3 runs 14 residues. The germline V gene has CDR1 SGHTA and CDR2 FQGNSA. The V and J ends lost 5 bases and 4 bases respectively, with 14 bases between them. The CDR3 loop reads CASSVDPQGYGYTF. CDR3 sequence (DNA): TGTGCCAGCAGCGTAGACCCACAGGGCTATGGCTACACCTTC.

The chain recombines TRBV28 with TRBJ2-2, with D perhaps TRBD2 (5 bases). The CDR3 is 14 amino acids. V lost 2 bases and J 8 bases, leaving 12 bases between the germline ends. Germline lookup yields CDR1 MDHEN and CDR2 SYDVKM. CDR3 DNA: TGTGCCAGCAGTTTAATGAGGGTTATGGGGGAGCTGTTTTTT. As protein: CASSLMRVMGELFF.

V usage is TRBV6-2 or TRBV6-3 and J usage is TRBJ1-5; 7 positions agree with TRBD1. Germline V gives CDR1 MNHEY, CDR2 SVGEGT. Unmatched junction bases numbered 8, after V lost 6 bases and J lost 6 bases. The CDR3 is 14 residues long. This CDR3 is CASRYGDRRQPQHF. As DNA, the CDR3 is TGTGCCAGCAGGTACGGGGACAGACGTCAGCCCCAGCATTTT.

The CDR3 sequence is CASTSTSGREFSGNEQFF. The CDR3 nucleotides are TGTGCCAGCACCTCGACTAGCGGGAGGGAATTCTCGGGCAATGAGCAGTTCTTC. The chain combines TRBV25-1 with TRBJ2-1; 14 nucleotides line up with TRBD2. Germline CDR1 reads MGHDK; CDR2 reads SYGVNS. V was pared by 7 bases and J by 6 bases, with 14 bases of the junction left unmatched. The length of the CDR3 is 18 residues. The whole variable domain, remainder taken from reference TRBV25-1 and TRBJ2-1, is EADIYQTPRYLVIGTGKKITLECSQTMGHDKMYWYQQDPGMELHLIHYSYGVNSTEKGDLSSESTVSRIRTEHFPLTLESARPSHTSQYLCASTSTSGREFSGNEQFFGPGTRLTVL.

The chain couples TRBV5-1 to TRBJ2-7; 7 nucleotides align to TRBD2. With 4 bases clipped from V and 3 bases from J, the junction kept 7 bases outside the gene matches. Germline V CDR1 and CDR2: SGHRS, YFSETQ. CDR3 size: 14 residues. The CDR3 region is CASSPGQRGYEQYV. CDR3 nucleotide sequence: TGCGCCAGCAGCCCAGGCCAGCGGGGCTACGAGCAGTACGTC.

The chain couples TRBV9 to TRBJ2-5; TRBD2 matches at 13 bases. The J segment lost 2 bases and the V segment lost 0 bases, leaving 7 bases of the junction unmatched. This CDR3 spans 18 amino acids. Germline V CDR1 and CDR2: SGDLS, YYNGEE. The CDR3 DNA reads as TGTGCCAGCAGCGTAGCTCCCATACTAGCGGGAGGGCAAGAGACCCAGTACTTC. Amino acid sequence: CASSVAPILAGGQETQYF. The whole variable domain, remainder taken from reference TRBV9 and TRBJ2-5, is DSGVTQTPKHLITATGQRVTLRCSPRSGDLSVYWYQQSLDQGLQFLIQYYNGEERAKGNILERFSAQQFPDLHSELNLSSLELGDSALYFCASSVAPILAGGQETQYFGPGTRLLVL.

This clone was counted only a few times. The chain employs TRBV3-1 (or the pseudogene TRBV3-2) and TRBJ2-2; the D gene is possibly TRBD2 (6 bases). This CDR3 contains 15 residues. Germline-derived CDR1 and CDR2 are LGHDT and YNNKEL (reference sequence). V was shortened by 0 bases and J by 6 bases, with 11 bases between the two germline ends. CDR3 in amino acids: CASSQDLSGAGELFF. For the CDR3, the DNA is TGTGCCAGCAGCCAAGATCTGTCGGGGGCCGGGGAGCTGTTTTTT.

V is TRBV7-4 and J is TRBJ2-1; the match to TRBD2 covers 7 bases. Germline CDR1 reads SGHVT; CDR2 reads SQSDAQ. The J segment lost 6 bases and the V segment lost 5 bases, leaving 10 bases of the junction unmatched. The CDR3 sequence is 15 residues long. CDR3 sequence: CASSRTSDTLNEQFF. The DNA of the CDR3 is TGTGCCAGCAGCCGAACTAGCGATACTCTCAATGAGCAGTTCTTC.

This chain links TRBV4-2 with TRBJ2-5; 11 bases are shared with TRBD2. The CDR3 has 16 residues. Germline V lookup: CDR1 LGHNA, CDR2 YNFKEQ. V gave up 1 base and J gave up 1 base; unmatched junction bases: 2. The CDR3 loop reads CASSQGSGGGQETQYF. Here the CDR3 DNA reads TGTGCCAGCAGCCAAGGTAGCGGGGGGGGCCAAGAGACCCAGTACTTC.

This rearrangement joins TRBV7-9 to TRBJ1-3, with a tentative D call TRBD1 (6 bases). Germline CDR1 reads SEHNR; CDR2 reads FQNEAQ (reference sequence). Between the trimmed V and J ends, which lost 5 bases and 2 bases, there was a span of 25 bases. The CDR3 length is 19 residues. CDR3 region: CASSPLGRGKKFTGNTIYF. In DNA, the CDR3 is TGTGCCAGCAGCCCGTTGGGCAGGGGAAAGAAGTTTACTGGAAACACCATATATTTT.

V usage is TRBV5-1 and J usage is TRBJ2-5, with D perhaps matching TRBD2 (5 bases). Germline V gives CDR1 SGHRS, CDR2 YFSETQ. Between the trimmed V and J ends, which lost 2 bases and 5 bases, there was a span of 13 bases. There are 14 residues in the CDR3. The CDR3 sequence: CASSLVDPGETQYF. In DNA, the CDR3 is TGCGCCAGCAGCTTAGTTGACCCGGGGGAGACCCAGTACTTC.

CDR3 region: CSARISGNTEAFF. In nucleotides, the CDR3 is TGCAGCGCCCGAATCAGTGGGAACACTGAAGCTTTCTTT. The chain employs TRBV29-1 and TRBJ1-1, with D unclear. Per germline, CDR1 SQVTM and CDR2 ANQGSEA. The CDR3 covers 13 residues. Trimming took off 7 bases at V and 1 base at J, with 13 bases between the two ends.

The chain has TRBV18 and TRBJ1-5, with TRBD1 as a possible D gene (5 bases). The CDR3 consists of 14 residues. V was clipped by 2 bases and J by 6 bases, with 11 bases between them. From germline, CDR1 is KGHSH and CDR2 LQKENI. The CDR3 DNA follows: TGTGCCAGCTCACCAGGGGCGGGGGTTCAGCCCCAGCATTTT. It specifies CASSPGAGVQPQHF.

The rearrangement joins TRBV27 to TRBJ1-6; unclear D gene. The CDR3 covers 14 residues. Germline assignment: CDR1 MNHEY and CDR2 SMNVEV (reference sequence). V was clipped by 7 bases and J by 10 bases, with 17 bases between them. The CDR3 sequence: CASKSDNSISPLHF. The CDR3 bases are TGTGCCAGCAAATCTGACAACTCGATCTCACCCCTCCACTTT.

The V call is TRBV2, the J call TRBJ2-1; 10 bases line up with TRBD2. This CDR3 spans 16 amino acids. The ends lost 5 bases at V and 6 bases at J; junction bases unmatched: 10. The germline CDR1 and CDR2 sequences are SNHLY and FYNNEI. In nucleotides, the CDR3 is TGTGCCAGCAGTTTAGCGGGAGGTGCAGGGGGCAATGAGCAGTTCTTC. Amino acids: CASSLAGGAGGNEQFF.

The rearrangement uses TRBV11-1 and TRBJ2-3; 7 nucleotides match TRBD2. Germline trimming cut 2 bases from V and 3 bases from J; bases unmatched to any gene: 5. The CDR3 is 15 residues long. The germline V gene has CDR1 SGHAT and CDR2 FQDESV (reference sequence). The CDR3 region has the DNA TGTGCCAGCAGCTTACTTATTAGCGGGACAGATACGCAGTATTTT. Translating gives CASSLLISGTDTQYF. Together with reference TRBV11-1 and TRBJ2-3, the CDR3 gives the full variable domain: EAEVAQSPRYKITEKSQAVAFWCDPISGHATLYWYRQILGQGPELLVQFQDESVVDDSQLPKDRFSAERLKGVDSTLKIQPAELGDSAMYLCASSLLISGTDTQYFGPGTRLTVL.

This chain links TRBV30 with TRBJ2-3, with TRBD2 matching over 11 bases. Germline V CDR1 and CDR2: GTSNPN, SVGIG (reference sequence). The CDR3 sequence is 16 residues long. Trimming at V came to 5 bases and at J to 4 bases, leaving 11 bases not matched to a gene. The CDR3 sequence: CAWFQPTSGGADTQYF. Here the CDR3 DNA reads TGTGCCTGGTTCCAACCCACTAGCGGGGGAGCAGATACGCAGTATTTT.

This rearrangement joins TRBV10-3 to TRBJ2-2, with D uncertain. V shed 0 bases and J shed 1 base, with 6 bases lying between them. This CDR3 contains 15 residues. Germline V gene data show CDR1 as ENHRY and CDR2 as SYGVKD. This chain's CDR3 is CAISESLLNTGELFF. As DNA, the CDR3 is TGTGCCATCAGTGAGTCACTTCTGAACACCGGGGAGCTGTTTTTT.

The sample holds a few counts of this clone. This CDR3 is CASSHVWSGANTEAFF. The CDR3 region has the DNA TGTGCCAGCAGCCACGTTTGGTCAGGGGCGAACACTGAAGCTTTCTTT. The chain employs TRBV3-1 (or the pseudogene TRBV3-2) and TRBJ1-1; a weak D match, TRBD1 (6 bases). Germline V lookup: CDR1 LGHDT, CDR2 YNNKEL (reference sequence). This CDR3 spans 16 amino acids. The ends were cut back, 3 bases at V and 1 base at J, with 15 bases in the middle.

The chain combines TRBV19 with TRBJ2-2; 7 bases align to TRBD2. CDR1 LNHDA and CDR2 SQIVND come from the germline V gene (reference sequence). CDR3 size: 16 residues. V dropped 5 bases and J dropped 4; count of bases not matched to a gene: 10. In nucleotides, the CDR3 is TGTGCCAGTAGTCCCTTAGCGGGCAAGGGCACCGGGGAGCTGTTTTTT. Residues: CASSPLAGKGTGELFF.

This chain uses TRBV19 with TRBJ1-6; 8 bases match TRBD1. The CDR3 spans 16 residues. Germline V CDR1 and CDR2: LNHDA, SQIVND (reference sequence). After removal of 1 base from V and 7 bases from J, the junction contained 6 bases not matched to a gene. CDR3 sequence: CASSIGQGAENSPLHF. CDR3 bases: TGTGCCAGTAGTATAGGTCAGGGGGCTGAGAATTCACCCCTCCACTTT.

V gene TRBV5-4 combines with J gene TRBJ2-3, with TRBD2 matching over 8 bases. Per the germline V gene, CDR1 is SGHNT and CDR2 is YYREEE (reference sequence). The CDR3 loop spans 16 amino acids. V was pared by 4 bases and J by 2 bases, with 9 bases of the junction left unmatched. The CDR3 spells CASSLGRRGDTDTQYF. The CDR3 DNA reads TGTGCCAGCAGCCTGGGGCGGCGGGGGGACACAGATACGCAGTATTTT. The complete variable domain, with remaining parts taken from reference TRBV5-4 and TRBJ2-3, reads ETGVTQSPTHLIKTRGQQVTLRCSSQSGHNTVSWYQQALGQGPQFIFQYYREEENGRGNFPPRFSGLQFPNYSSELNVNALELDDSALYLCASSLGRRGDTDTQYFGPGTRLTVL.

The rearrangement joins TRBV3-1 (or the pseudogene TRBV3-2) to TRBJ2-5; D is unclear. Germline V lookup: CDR1 LGHDT, CDR2 YNNKEL (reference sequence). This CDR3 has 12 residues. Trimming removed 4 bases at V and 2 bases at J, with 5 bases between. The chain's CDR3 is CASSRQQETQYF. The CDR3 DNA reads as TGTGCCAGCAGCCGCCAGCAAGAGACCCAGTACTTC.